A single sample gave rise to the 2 T cell receptor beta chains below, sequenced in a study of blood T cell repertoires in COVID-19. Generated by immunoSEQ multiplex PCR, the TCRdb table keeps only in-frame clones and is missing some. The sample records approximately 200,000 clones, around 85% being singletons. Sequencing was done on a sample of peripheral blood. The receptors shown here come from a woman aged 45-60 years with acute or convalescent COVID-19.

This rearrangement joins TRBV6-6 to TRBJ2-1; maybe TRBD1 (6 bases). Trimming left V 6 bases short and J 5 bases short, with 14 bases between. The germline gives CDR1 MNHNY, CDR2 SVGAGI (reference sequence). The CDR3 totals 14 residues. The CDR3 here is CASRDRAVDNEQFF. DNA for the CDR3: TGTGCCAGCAGGGACAGAGCTGTAGACAATGAGCAGTTCTTC.

This sequence joins TRBV6-5 and TRBJ2-7, with 9 bases matching TRBD1. V shed 6 bases, J shed 3 bases, and the junction held 6 bases outside the gene matches. The germline V gene has CDR1 MNHEY and CDR2 SVGAGI. The CDR3 runs to 14 residues. CDR3 in amino acids: CASSGGTGRYEQYF. DNA for the CDR3: TGTGCCAGCAGCGGAGGGACAGGGCGCTACGAGCAGTACTTC.